What follows are 32 T cell receptor beta chains derived from one specimen sequenced in a study of T cell clusters in autoimmune cytopenias. Some 38,000 genome equivalents of blood DNA were amplified for TRB. TRB was amplified by touch-down multiplex PCR, primer pools A and B combined. Reprocessing the multiplex PCR reads, TCRdb reports a single entry for every CDR3 protein and omits DNA. The table lists 6,500 to 10,000 distinct CDR3 sequences, with 5% to 7.5% in the top ten. The material sequenced was peripheral blood. All receptors derive from a human donor with an autoimmune cytopenia or autoimmune hepatitis (not recorded which).

The gene calls are TRBV12-3 or TRBV12-4 and TRBJ1-5. There are 18 residues in the CDR3. CDR3 protein: CASSLGPLNSGSNQPQHF.

The chain combines TRBV14 with TRBJ2-5. Looked up from germline, CDR1 is SGHDN and CDR2 is FVKESK. There are 12 residues in the CDR3. The chain's CDR3 is CASSHVRETQYF.

The chain joins TRBV7-9 to TRBJ1-1. Germline loops: CDR1 SEHNR, CDR2 FQNEAQ (reference sequence). The CDR3 spans 15 residues. The CDR3 sequence: CASSSPRFVAAEAFF. The full variable domain, rest sourced from reference TRBV7-9 and TRBJ1-1, is DTGVSQNPRHKITKRGQNVTFRCDPISEHNRLYWYRQTLGQGPEFLTYFQNEAQLEKSRLLSDRFSAERPKGSFSTLEIQRTEQGDSAMYLCASSSPRFVAAEAFFGQGTRLTVV.

The J gene is TRBJ1-4, the V gene TRBV6-2 or TRBV6-3. The CDR3 covers 17 residues. CDR1 MNHEY and CDR2 SVGEGT come from the germline V gene. CDR3 amino acids: CASSSTRDSKANEKLFF.

This clonotype is identified as medium-sized from frequency. The chain combines TRBV6-5 with TRBJ2-2; the TRBD1 assignment by TCRdb is unverifiable without DNA. Germline V gene lookup returns CDR1 MNHEY and CDR2 SVGAGI. This CDR3 has 13 residues. The CDR3 spells CASRTGNTGELFF.

This clonotype shows up as medium-sized by frequency. The chain employs TRBV5-4 and TRBJ2-7; TCRdb's D call of TRBD1 is untestable without DNA. Germline V gene lookup returns CDR1 SGHNT and CDR2 YYREEE (reference sequence). The CDR3 sequence is 14 residues long. CDR3 residues: CASSFSAGGNEQYF.

By frequency, this clonotype registers medium-sized. The chain carries TRBV6-8 and TRBJ1-5; without DNA, the TCRdb call of TRBD1 cannot be checked. CDR1 is MNHGY, CDR2 SAAAGT, per germline. The CDR3 loop spans 14 amino acids. CDR3: CASRSDRGESAQHF.

V gene TRBV5-1 combines with J gene TRBJ1-2; TCRdb's assignment of TRBD1 cannot be checked, as there is no DNA. CDR1 and CDR2 from the germline V gene are SGHRS and YFSETQ. This CDR3 is 15 amino acids long. CDR3 residues: CASSRGHGLDYGYTF.

V and J are TRBV6-6 and TRBJ2-1; the D call of TRBD1 rests on TCRdb alone, since no DNA is present to check it. Germline V gene data show CDR1 as MNHNY and CDR2 as SVGAGI (reference sequence). The CDR3 contains 14 residues. The CDR3 here is CASSSKARTLQQFF.

The V gene is TRBV20-1, the J gene TRBJ2-3; the D gene TCRdb calls, TRBD2, cannot be checked with no DNA. There are 16 residues in the CDR3. Germline V gene data show CDR1 as DFQATT and CDR2 as SNEGSKA (reference sequence). The CDR3 protein is CRPGLAGGDYTDTQYF.

This clonotype is classed as medium-sized by frequency. The chain joins TRBV30 to TRBJ2-1. The germline V gene encodes CDR1 GTSNPN and CDR2 SVGIG (reference sequence). The CDR3 is 13 amino acids. CDR3 region: CAWSITSYNEQFF.

This chain links TRBV20-1 with TRBJ2-2; the TCRdb call, TRBD1, lacks DNA for checking. Germline V CDR1 and CDR2: DFQATT, SNEGSKA (reference sequence). The CDR3 totals 14 residues. CDR3 sequence: CSARRTFVAGELFF.

The chain recombines TRBV18 with TRBJ1-4. The CDR3 totals 15 residues. The germline gives CDR1 KGHSH, CDR2 LQKENI. This CDR3 reads CASSPVQGTNEKLFF. The whole variable domain, remainder taken from reference TRBV18 and TRBJ1-4, is NAGVMQNPRHLVRRRGQEARLRCSPMKGHSHVYWYRQLPEEGLKFMVYLQKENIIDESGMPKERFSAEFPKEGPSILRIQQVVRGDSAAYFCASSPVQGTNEKLFFGSGTQLSVL.

Frequency places this clonotype as medium-sized (0.01 to 0.1%). The J gene is TRBJ1-5, the V gene TRBV19. This CDR3 spans 13 amino acids. Germline V gene lookup returns CDR1 LNHDA and CDR2 SQIVND (reference sequence). CDR3 amino acids: CASSVGRDQPQHF. Filled out from reference TRBV19 and TRBJ1-5, the complete variable domain reads DGGITQSPKYLFRKEGQNVTLSCEQNLNHDAMYWYRQDPGQGLRLIYYSQIVNDFQKGDIAEGYSVSREKKESFPLTVTSAQKNPTAFYLCASSVGRDQPQHFGDGTRLSIL.

By frequency, this clonotype is medium-sized. V usage is TRBV30 and J usage is TRBJ2-2; the TCRdb call, TRBD1, lacks DNA for checking. Looked up from germline, CDR1 is GTSNPN and CDR2 is SVGIG (reference sequence). There are 15 residues in the CDR3. The CDR3 sequence is CAWFPTGGLTGELFF.

The rearrangement joins TRBV20-1 to TRBJ1-3; checking the TCRdb D call of TRBD1 is not possible without DNA. CDR3 length equals 14 residues. Germline CDR1 reads DFQATT; CDR2 reads SNEGSKA (reference sequence). This CDR3 reads CSASTTGSGNTIYF.

Frequency places this clonotype as medium-sized (0.01 to 0.1%). The chain employs TRBV18 and TRBJ2-3; there is no DNA to check the TCRdb D call of TRBD1. There are 18 residues in the CDR3. Germline V gene sequence: CDR1 KGHSH, CDR2 LQKENI. Here the CDR3 reads CASSPPGAGWGTHDTQYF.

This clonotype shows up as medium-sized by frequency. The V gene is TRBV18, the J gene TRBJ1-2. CDR1 is KGHSH and CDR2 is LQKENI in the germline V gene. CDR3 size: 13 residues. The chain's CDR3 is CASSPYGDLGYTF. Full variable domain (outside the CDR3, taken from reference TRBV18 and TRBJ1-2): NAGVMQNPRHLVRRRGQEARLRCSPMKGHSHVYWYRQLPEEGLKFMVYLQKENIIDESGMPKERFSAEFPKEGPSILRIQQVVRGDSAAYFCASSPYGDLGYTFGSGTRLTVV.

Judged by frequency, this clonotype is medium-sized. The chain links TRBV27 to TRBJ1-2. Germline V lookup: CDR1 MNHEY, CDR2 SMNVEV (reference sequence). The length of the CDR3 is 13 residues. This chain's CDR3 is CASSLRQSYGYTF.

This clonotype is labeled medium-sized based on frequency. This sequence joins TRBV15 and TRBJ1-2. The CDR3 spans 18 residues. Per the germline V gene, CDR1 is LNHNV and CDR2 is YYDKDF (reference sequence). Here the CDR3 reads CATSRDRSYRESLYGYTF.

This clonotype registers medium-sized (0.01 to 0.1%) by frequency. The chain uses TRBV19 and TRBJ2-1; checking the TCRdb D call of TRBD2 is not possible without DNA. The CDR3 extends over 15 amino acids. Germline V CDR1 and CDR2: LNHDA, SQIVND (reference sequence). CDR3 loop: CASSPSGASYNEQFF.

CDR3: CASSLSGTGNEKLFF. The chain has TRBV5-6 and TRBJ1-4. The CDR3 covers 15 residues. Germline-derived CDR1 and CDR2 are SGHDT and YYEEEE.

The chain has TRBV30 and TRBJ1-2. The CDR3 contains 13 residues. From germline, CDR1 is GTSNPN and CDR2 SVGIG (reference sequence). The CDR3 sequence is CAWSLTMSYGYTF.

V usage is TRBV19 and J usage is TRBJ1-6. The CDR3 consists of 15 residues. Germline V CDR1 and CDR2: LNHDA, SQIVND (reference sequence). CDR3 loop: CASSTGSSYNSPLHF.

This clonotype is called medium-sized based on its frequency. The CDR3 sequence is CASSYRGDRVPQGSPLHF. V usage is TRBV6-6 and J usage is TRBJ1-6; TCRdb designates TRBD1, a call that cannot be tested without DNA. CDR3 length: 18 residues. Germline V gene data show CDR1 as MNHNY and CDR2 as SVGAGI (reference sequence).

This clonotype is deemed medium-sized by its frequency. The CDR3 spells CASSLRTGWREQYF. The chain recombines TRBV18 with TRBJ2-7; the D gene TCRdb calls, TRBD1, cannot be checked with no DNA. The CDR3 contains 14 residues. The germline V gene encodes CDR1 KGHSH and CDR2 LQKENI.

The genes are TRBV7-2 and TRBJ2-7; TCRdb's D gene call, TRBD2, goes unchecked for lack of DNA. The CDR3 is 15 residues long. Germline V gene data show CDR1 as SGHTA and CDR2 as FQGNSA. The CDR3 loop reads CASSESGGSSYEQYF.

By frequency, this clonotype registers medium-sized. This sequence joins TRBV19 and TRBJ2-5; TCRdb outputs TRBD2, but without DNA this stays unchecked. The CDR3 is made up of 15 amino acids. Looked up from germline, CDR1 is LNHDA and CDR2 is SQIVND (reference sequence). The CDR3 sequence: CASSPLGGGEETQYF.

This clonotype counts as medium-sized by frequency. V usage is TRBV19 and J usage is TRBJ2-1; with no DNA, the TCRdb D assignment of TRBD1 cannot be verified. This CDR3 spans 16 amino acids. CDR1 is LNHDA and CDR2 is SQIVND in the germline V gene (reference sequence). CDR3: CASRPGQGLLYNEQFF. The entire variable domain, with the rest obtained from reference TRBV19 and TRBJ2-1, is as follows: DGGITQSPKYLFRKEGQNVTLSCEQNLNHDAMYWYRQDPGQGLRLIYYSQIVNDFQKGDIAEGYSVSREKKESFPLTVTSAQKNPTAFYLCASRPGQGLLYNEQFFGPGTRLTVL.

The CDR3 spells CASSTDRSSGNTIYF. The chain links TRBV19 to TRBJ1-3. The germline CDR1 and CDR2 sequences are LNHDA and SQIVND (reference sequence). The CDR3 sequence is 15 residues long.

This clonotype registers medium-sized by frequency. This rearrangement joins TRBV6-5 to TRBJ2-7. The CDR3 contains 11 residues. Germline V gene lookup returns CDR1 MNHEY and CDR2 SVGAGI. This chain's CDR3 is CASQKRYEQYF.

According to its frequency, this clonotype is medium-sized. The V call is TRBV6-4, the J call TRBJ2-2; TCRdb names TRBD1, which stays unverified in the absence of DNA. This CDR3 comprises 15 residues. Germline CDR1 reads MRHNA; CDR2 reads SNTAGT. CDR3 in amino acids: CASSLQAGNTGELFF.